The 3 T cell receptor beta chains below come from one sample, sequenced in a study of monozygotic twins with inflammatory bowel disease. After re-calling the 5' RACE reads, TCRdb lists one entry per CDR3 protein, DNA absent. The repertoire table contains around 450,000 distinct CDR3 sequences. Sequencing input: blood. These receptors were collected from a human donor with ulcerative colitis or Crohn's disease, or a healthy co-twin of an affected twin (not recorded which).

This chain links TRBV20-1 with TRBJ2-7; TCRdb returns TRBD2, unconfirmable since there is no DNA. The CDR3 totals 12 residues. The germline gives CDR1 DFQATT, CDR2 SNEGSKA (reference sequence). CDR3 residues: CSASAGAYEQYF.

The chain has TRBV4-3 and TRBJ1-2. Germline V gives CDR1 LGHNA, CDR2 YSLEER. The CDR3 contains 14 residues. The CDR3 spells CASSQDKGSYGYTF.

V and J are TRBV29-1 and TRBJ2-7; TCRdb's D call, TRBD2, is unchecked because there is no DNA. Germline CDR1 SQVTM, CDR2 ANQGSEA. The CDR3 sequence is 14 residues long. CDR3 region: CSVLGYRSSYEQYF.